The next 28 T cell receptor beta chains were all read from a single sample in a study of shared clonotypes between healthy human individuals. The repertoire was sequenced with immunoSEQ multiplex PCR; TCRdb's copy has only in-frame clones and lacks some. The repertoire consists of a few million clones, with roughly 93% occurring once and the leading ten covering 0.3% to 0.4%. The sequenced sample was naive CD4+ T cells from PBMCs. Subset described: CD45RA+ positively selected. These receptors were taken from a man aged 18 to 29 in good health. Some clones in this sample may be carry-over from other donors' samples.

J is TRBJ2-7 and V is TRBV27; no definite D call. CDR1 and CDR2 (germline): MNHEY, SMNVEV (reference sequence). Trimming shortened V by 3 bases and J by 0 bases, and 12 bases separated the two germline ends. The CDR3 sequence is 15 residues long. The CDR3 sequence: CASSFRPGPSYEQYF. The CDR3 DNA is TGTGCCAGCAGTTTCCGGCCAGGCCCCTCCTACGAGCAGTACTTC.

Here the CDR3 reads CASSVGLAGTYEQYF. Written as DNA, the CDR3 is TGTGCCAGTAGTGTTGGTCTAGCGGGAACCTACGAGCAGTACTTC. The V and J genes are TRBV19 and TRBJ2-7; 9 bases match TRBD2. CDR3 length equals 15 residues. V was pared by 5 bases and J by 2 bases, with 7 bases of the junction left unmatched. Germline assignment: CDR1 LNHDA and CDR2 SQIVND (reference sequence).

A note on this clone: This same CDR3 is encoded by further DNA sequences in the sample. This rearrangement joins TRBV30 to TRBJ1-5, with D perhaps matching TRBD1 (5 bases). Germline V gene data show CDR1 as GTSNPN and CDR2 as SVGIG (reference sequence). The length of the CDR3 is 13 residues. V was clipped by 0 bases and J by 5 bases, with 8 bases between them. CDR3 bases: TGTGCCTGGAGTGTACAAGGGGATCAGCCCCAGCATTTT. Its translation is CAWSVQGDQPQHF.

CDR3 region: CASSLRGGGEQYF. As DNA, the CDR3 is TGTGCCAGCAGCTTAAGGGGAGGCGGCGAGCAGTACTTC. The chain joins TRBV7-3 to TRBJ2-7; D might be TRBD2 (6 bases). This CDR3 comprises 13 residues. Germline lookup yields CDR1 SGHTA and CDR2 FQGTGA. With 1 base removed from V and 6 bases from J, the gap between germline ends came to 10 bases.

The chain carries TRBV28 and TRBJ2-6; D is possibly TRBD1 (5 bases). Per the germline V gene, CDR1 is MDHEN and CDR2 is SYDVKM. This CDR3 has 13 residues. CDR3 DNA sequence: TGTCCCCCCCAGGGATCTGGGGCCAACGTCCTGACTTTC. Its translation is CPPQGSGANVLTF.

The chain uses TRBV7-9 and TRBJ1-1; D is perhaps TRBD1 (6 bases). This CDR3 is built from 12 residues. Per the germline V gene, CDR1 is SEHNR and CDR2 is FQNEAQ (reference sequence). Trimming removed 5 bases from V and 11 bases from J, with 15 bases in between. CDR3 in DNA: TGTGCCAGCAGCCCTGAGGGGGGGCAGGCTTTCTTT. This translates into CASSPEGGQAFF.

The gene calls are TRBV5-1 and TRBJ1-2; 9 bases agree with TRBD1. The CDR3 is 17 amino acids. The germline CDR1 and CDR2 sequences are SGHRS and YFSETQ. J was trimmed by 4 bases and V by 0 bases; bases with no gene match: 10. The chain's CDR3 is CASSLDHSQGAFYGYTF. CDR3 coding DNA: TGCGCCAGCAGCTTGGATCATTCACAGGGGGCCTTCTATGGCTACACCTTC.

The chain employs TRBV29-1 and TRBJ2-5; weak D call: TRBD1 (5 bases). V dropped 7 bases and J dropped 0 bases, with 15 bases sitting between them. The CDR3 is 14 amino acids. CDR1 is SQVTM, CDR2 ANQGSEA, per germline. CDR3 in DNA: TGCAGCGCCCTACAGGCGCTGTACCAAGAGACCCAGTACTTC. Amino acids: CSALQALYQETQYF.

A note on this clone: Additional DNA sequences in this sample encode the identical CDR3. The gene calls are TRBV27 and TRBJ2-7; 8 bases align to TRBD1. Per the germline V gene, CDR1 is MNHEY and CDR2 is SMNVEV (reference sequence). The J segment lost 4 bases and the V segment lost 7 bases, leaving 6 bases of the junction unmatched. The CDR3 spans 13 residues. The DNA for the CDR3 is TGTGCCAGCACCGGACAGGGTGGGTACGAGCAGTACTTC. This codes for CASTGQGGYEQYF.

This sequence joins TRBV4-2 and TRBJ2-2, with D possibly being TRBD1 or TRBD2 (8 bases each). Trimming stripped 4 bases from V and 7 bases from J, with 13 bases between. Per germline, CDR1 LGHNA and CDR2 YNFKEQ. CDR3 length equals 14 residues. Here the CDR3 DNA reads TGTGCCAGCAGCCTAGCGGGACAGGACGGGGAGCTGTTTTTT. Translating it yields CASSLAGQDGELFF.

This clone was seen just once. The genes are TRBV5-6 and TRBJ2-5; D unresolved. The closer fit of TRBJ2-7 to the DNA end suggests the J call may be wrong. From germline, CDR1 is SGHDT and CDR2 YYEEEE. This CDR3 spans 14 amino acids. CDR3 residues: CASSLDRITYEQYF. CDR3 sequence (DNA): TGTGCCAGCAGCTTGGACCGGATAACCTACGAGCAGTACTTC.

A word on this clone: Other nucleotide sequences in the sample specify the same CDR3. Written as DNA, the CDR3 is TGTGCCAGCAGCTTGGTCGGGCGTGATACGCAGTATTTT. Protein: CASSLVGRDTQYF. This chain connects TRBV5-6 to TRBJ2-3; D call uncertain. The CDR3 is 13 residues long. The germline V gene has CDR1 SGHDT and CDR2 YYEEEE. V dropped 0 bases and J dropped 6 bases, with 8 bases sitting between them. The full variable domain, completed using reference TRBV5-6 and TRBJ2-3, is DAGVTQSPTHLIKTRGQQVTLRCSPKSGHDTVSWYQQALGQGPQFIFQYYEEEERQRGNFPDRFSGHQFPNYSSELNVNALLLGDSALYLCASSLVGRDTQYFGPGTRLTVL.

This clone was detected only once. The rearrangement links TRBV5-4 to TRBJ2-7, with D possibly matching TRBD2 (7 bases). V was cut by 5 bases and J by 6 bases, with 21 bases left in between. CDR3 length equals 15 residues. Germline-derived CDR1 and CDR2 are SGHNT and YYREEE (reference sequence). The CDR3: CASSAASGGGIEQYF. DNA for the CDR3: TGTGCCAGCAGTGCCGCTAGCGGAGGGGGGATCGAGCAGTACTTC.

The chain joins TRBV7-2 to TRBJ2-5, with D possibly TRBD2 on 5 matching bases. CDR1 SGHTA and CDR2 FQGNSA come from the germline V gene. The V and J ends lost 8 bases and 1 base respectively, with 17 bases between them. The CDR3 contains 15 residues. The CDR3 protein is CASLWWEQAQETQYF. CDR3 nucleotides: TGTGCCAGCTTATGGTGGGAGCAAGCCCAAGAGACCCAGTACTTC.

This chain uses TRBV2 with TRBJ2-3, with 8 bases lining up with TRBD2. The V gene's germline CDR1 is SNHLY and CDR2 FYNNEI. After removal of 4 bases from V and 3 bases from J, the junction contained 6 bases not matched to a gene. CDR3 length: 15 amino acids. The CDR3 reads CASSGSGGPTDTQYF. The CDR3 DNA sequence: TGTGCCAGCAGTGGGTCGGGAGGGCCTACAGATACGCAGTATTTT.

The chain employs TRBV28 and TRBJ1-1; D might be TRBD1 (5 bases). Germline V gene sequence: CDR1 MDHEN, CDR2 SYDVKM. The CDR3 is made up of 14 amino acids. The V end was cut by 1 base, the J end by 7 bases, with 13 bases between. In DNA, the CDR3 is TGTGCCAGCAGTTTATTAGGCGGGACGGGTGAAGCTTTCTTT. It translates to CASSLLGGTGEAFF.

J is TRBJ1-2 and V is TRBV11-2, with unresolved D. CDR1 is SGHAT and CDR2 is FQNNGV in the germline V gene. Trimming shortened V by 4 bases and J by 5 bases, and 17 bases separated the two germline ends. This CDR3 region has 15 residues. The CDR3 DNA reads TGTGCCAGCAGCTCCGGGGTGACGGTGGGGTATGGCTACACCTTC. Its protein is CASSSGVTVGYGYTF.

This chain links TRBV5-8 with TRBJ2-5; 13 positions match TRBD2. Germline CDR1 and CDR2: SGHTS and YDEGEE. Trimming removed 4 bases from V and 1 base from J; junction bases left unmatched: 4. The length of the CDR3 is 16 residues. CDR3 sequence reads: CASSTRLAGGQETQYF. CDR3 bases: TGTGCCAGCAGCACCCGACTAGCGGGGGGCCAAGAGACCCAGTACTTC.

V usage is TRBV7-2 and J usage is TRBJ2-6, with D uncertain. Between the trimmed V and J ends, which lost 1 base and 5 bases, there was a span of 6 bases. CDR1 is SGHTA and CDR2 is FQGNSA in the germline V gene. The CDR3 is made up of 14 amino acids. The CDR3 nucleotides are TGTGCCAGCAGCTTAGTAGGTTGGGCCAACGTCCTGACTTTC. Residues: CASSLVGWANVLTF.

This clone was seen only once. The chain couples TRBV30 to TRBJ1-1, with a weak D call TRBD1 (5 bases). The CDR3 totals 12 residues. Germline CDR1 GTSNPN, CDR2 SVGIG (reference sequence). CDR3 sequence reads: CAGGRENTEAFF. CDR3 nucleotide sequence: TGTGCGGGGGGTCGGGAAAACACTGAAGCTTTCTTT.

This rearrangement joins TRBV27 to TRBJ2-1; D may correspond to TRBD1 or TRBD2 (5 bases each). This CDR3 contains 13 residues. CDR1 is MNHEY and CDR2 is SMNVEV in the germline V gene (reference sequence). Here the CDR3 DNA reads TGTGCAACCGGGGCTAGCAGGCGCAATGAGCAGTTCTTC. Translating gives CATGASRRNEQFF.

The chain has TRBV28 and TRBJ1-1; no reliable D call. The CDR3 has 15 amino acids. V dropped 4 bases and J dropped 0 bases, with 12 bases sitting between them. Germline V gene lookup returns CDR1 MDHEN and CDR2 SYDVKM. CDR3 sequence reads: CASSSPGGMNTEAFF. As DNA, the CDR3 is TGTGCCAGCAGTTCCCCCGGTGGTATGAACACTGAAGCTTTCTTT.

The rearrangement joins TRBV5-6 to TRBJ1-3; TRBD1 might be the D (6 bases). The CDR3 has 15 amino acids. CDR1 and CDR2 from the germline V gene are SGHDT and YYEEEE. V was shortened by 2 bases and J by 0 bases, with 9 bases between the two germline ends. CDR3 loop: CASSLDRLSGNTIYF. CDR3 coding DNA: TGTGCCAGCAGCTTAGACAGGCTCTCTGGAAACACCATATATTTT.

This chain links TRBV28 with TRBJ1-1; the D gene is possibly TRBD1 (6 bases). Trimming stripped 1 base from V and 0 bases from J, with 12 bases between. The CDR3 runs 16 residues. Per germline, CDR1 MDHEN and CDR2 SYDVKM. The CDR3 reads CASSLYRAPMNTEAFF. As DNA, the CDR3 is TGTGCCAGCAGTTTATACAGGGCGCCAATGAACACTGAAGCTTTCTTT. Full variable domain (rest looked up from reference TRBV28 and TRBJ1-1): DVKVTQSSRYLVKRTGEKVFLECVQDMDHENMFWYRQDPGLGLRLIYFSYDVKMKEKGDIPEGYSVSREKKERFSLILESASTNQTSMYLCASSLYRAPMNTEAFFGQGTRLTVV.

The chain employs TRBV2 and TRBJ2-7; D is uncertain. Germline V CDR1 and CDR2: SNHLY, FYNNEI. The ends were cut back, 8 bases at V and 6 bases at J, with 14 bases in the middle. CDR3 length equals 12 residues. The CDR3 protein is CASSTPRSEQYF. Here the CDR3 DNA reads TGTGCCAGCTCGACCCCTCGCAGCGAGCAGTACTTC.

This chain links TRBV19 with TRBJ2-3, with 12 bases matching TRBD2. The CDR3 has 18 amino acids. CDR1 is LNHDA and CDR2 is SQIVND in the germline V gene (reference sequence). The trim removed 4 bases at V and 3 bases at J, leaving 11 bases unmatched. The chain's CDR3 is CASSNPRLAGVRTDTQYF. CDR3 nucleotides: TGTGCCAGTAGTAACCCGCGACTAGCGGGAGTAAGGACAGATACGCAGTATTTT.

V usage is TRBV11-1 and J usage is TRBJ2-5; D remains ambiguous. The CDR3 spans 14 residues. From germline, CDR1 is SGHAT and CDR2 FQDESV (reference sequence). Trimming removed 3 bases from V and 3 bases from J, with 11 bases in between. CDR3 sequence (DNA): TGTGCCAGCAGCTTCGGGTATGGTAAAGAGACCCAGTACTTC. This sequence encodes CASSFGYGKETQYF.

The rearrangement joins TRBV6-5 to TRBJ1-5; perhaps TRBD1 as D (5 bases). V was cut by 0 bases and J by 7 bases, with 10 bases left in between. The CDR3 sequence is 14 residues long. In germline, CDR1 is MNHEY, CDR2 SVGAGI. The CDR3 here is CASSYSGWGQPQHF. CDR3 nucleotide sequence: TGTGCCAGCAGTTACTCAGGGTGGGGGCAGCCCCAGCATTTT.